This TCR beta chain was identified in a study of T cell changes during pregnancy in multiple sclerosis. This CDR3 is 12 amino acids long. From germline, CDR1 is SQVTM and CDR2 ANQGSEA. V was cut by 4 bases and J by 1 base, with 7 bases left in between. The table came from immunoSEQ multiplex PCR; TCRdb's copy has only in-frame clones and leaves some out. The sample has around 65,000 clones, about 90% seen once; the top ten hold less than 1.5%. The source material was peripheral blood, sampled in the third trimester of pregnancy. The V gene is TRBV29-1, the J gene TRBJ1-1; the D gene is possibly TRBD1 (5 bases). The receptor comes from a female donor in good health, enrolled as a control in a pregnancy study. The CDR3 DNA sequence: TGCAGCGTTGGTGACAGGAACACTGAAGCTTTCTTT. Translating it yields CSVGDRNTEAFF.